This passage covers 2 T cell receptor beta chains from one sample sequenced in a study of cytomegalovirus exposure and HLA in healthy donors. Primers: 60 Vbeta forward and 13 Jbeta reverse. The data were produced by immunoSEQ multiplex PCR, yet TCRdb's version contains in-frame clones alone and is incomplete. This sample has about 36,000 clones, with nearly 70% found just once. Sequencing input: PBMCs. The source of these receptors is a man aged 30 to 45 in good health and CMV-seronegative.

The V call is TRBV2, the J call TRBJ1-5, with 7 bases that match TRBD1. Germline V lookup: CDR1 SNHLY, CDR2 FYNNEI. V was clipped by 6 bases and J by 0 bases; unmatched bases: 5. CDR3 length: 15 amino acids. The CDR3 DNA reads as TGTGCCAGCAGAGGGACAGTGCGTAGCAATCAGCCCCAGCATTTT. Its protein product is CASRGTVRSNQPQHF.

The J gene is TRBJ2-7, the V gene TRBV7-6; D perhaps matches TRBD2 (5 bases). The ends were cut back, 4 bases at V and 5 bases at J, with 15 bases in the middle. The CDR3 is 14 residues long. Per the germline V gene, CDR1 is SGHVS and CDR2 is FNYEAQ. CDR3 DNA sequence: TGTGCCAGCAGCTCCATTCGGGGTACCCACGAGCAGTACTTC. Residues: CASSSIRGTHEQYF.